This T cell receptor (beta chain) was profiled in a study of cytotoxic CD8 clonotypes in ibrutinib-treated CLL. This table comes from immunoSEQ multiplex PCR, and its TCRdb copy is limited to in-frame clones, with some not included. The table lists tens of thousands of clones, approximately 77% of them singletons. Germline values: CDR1 GTSNPN, CDR2 SVGIG (reference sequence). This CDR3 is built from 17 residues. V shed 4 bases and J shed 3 bases, with 25 bases lying between them. Sequenced material: PBMCs, taken before ibrutinib treatment. The chain links TRBV30 to TRBJ2-7, with a tentative D call TRBD2 (6 bases). This clonotype was obtained from a human donor with chronic lymphocytic leukemia. Here the CDR3 reads CAWKVLRDGPRIYEQYF. The CDR3 DNA reads as TGTGCCTGGAAAGTGTTGCGGGATGGCCCGAGGATCTACGAGCAGTACTTC.